Shown below are 31 T cell receptor beta chains from a single sample sequenced in a study of CD8 T cells in ankylosing spondylitis. Broader study findings: Seemingly distinctive of ankylosing spondylitis blood was a TCR beta motif formed by eight highly homologous variants.

These receptors lack a known antigen. TCRdb analysed the 5' RACE reads with MiXCR anew, one entry per CDR3 protein. The sample consists of approximately 400,000 distinct CDR3 sequences, 26% of them appearing once. The sample comprised blood, either unsorted or a sorted T cell fraction (not recorded which). The receptors were gathered from a male donor with ankylosing spondylitis.

V is TRBV20-1 and J is TRBJ1-3; D is ambiguous. With 2 bases removed from V and 3 bases from J, the gap between germline ends came to 8 bases. Germline V gives CDR1 DFQATT, CDR2 SNEGSKA (reference sequence). The CDR3 is 13 amino acids. The CDR3 loop is CSARNSGGNTIYF. CDR3 DNA sequence: TGCAGTGCTAGAAACAGTGGTGGAAACACCATATATTTT.

This clonotype was recorded a few times. The chain uses TRBV29-1 and TRBJ2-3; D uncertain. The germline gives CDR1 SQVTM, CDR2 ANQGSEA. Between the trimmed V and J ends, which lost 0 bases and 4 bases, there was a span of 17 bases. The CDR3 length is 16 residues. CDR3 bases: TGCAGCGTTGAAGATCAGCCTTACCTATCTCCAGATACGCAGTATTTT. Residues: CSVEDQPYLSPDTQYF.

The chain joins TRBV20-1 to TRBJ2-1, with D unclear. The CDR3 contains 12 residues. Trimming removed 6 bases from V and 6 bases from J, with 12 bases in between. Germline lookup yields CDR1 DFQATT and CDR2 SNEGSKA (reference sequence). CDR3 in DNA: TGCAGTGCCGGCGGAACTCGCAATGAGCAGTTCTTC. Its protein is CSAGGTRNEQFF.

CDR3 sequence (DNA): TGTGCCATCAGTGAGTCGATCCACGGAAATTCACCCCTCCACTTT. This translates into CAISESIHGNSPLHF. This chain joins TRBV10-3 and TRBJ1-6; no clear D gene. The V and J ends lost 0 bases and 7 bases respectively, with 10 bases between them. The germline gives CDR1 ENHRY, CDR2 SYGVKD. This CDR3 has 15 amino acids.

This clonotype was seen a few times. Written as DNA, the CDR3 is TGTGCCAGCAGTGGGGGACAGGGCCGCGGGGTGGACACCGGGGAGCTGTTTTTT. This encodes CASSGGQGRGVDTGELFF. This chain uses TRBV12-3 or TRBV12-4 with TRBJ2-2; 9 bases are shared with TRBD1. The CDR3 covers 18 residues. V lost 5 bases to trimming and J lost 3 bases; unmatched junction nucleotides: 13.

The chain has TRBV20-1 and TRBJ2-7; maybe TRBD2 (5 bases). The germline V gene encodes CDR1 DFQATT and CDR2 SNEGSKA (reference sequence). The germline V and J ends were trimmed by 3 bases and 9 bases, with 27 bases remaining between them. The CDR3 spans 16 residues. This CDR3 is CSASGSRYGPSERQYF. The CDR3 nucleotides are TGCAGTGCTAGTGGGAGTAGGTACGGCCCGAGCGAGCGGCAGTACTTC.

This clonotype was counted only a few times. This sequence joins TRBV15 and TRBJ2-7; 7 positions match TRBD1. CDR3 length: 16 residues. Germline V CDR1 and CDR2: LNHNV, YYDKDF (reference sequence). J gave up 6 bases and V 0 bases, and 11 bases lay outside the gene matches. This CDR3 reads CATSRELTGQRGEQYF. CDR3 bases: TGTGCCACCAGCAGAGAATTGACGGGACAGAGGGGCGAGCAGTACTTC.

The rearrangement uses TRBV7-2 and TRBJ2-3; 13 positions agree with TRBD2. Germline V gene sequence: CDR1 SGHTA, CDR2 FQGNSA. CDR3 length: 14 residues. The V segment lost 4 bases and the J segment 5 bases; nucleotides outside the gene matches: 0. The CDR3 loop is CASSWTSGGDTQYF. As DNA, the CDR3 is TGTGCCAGCAGCTGGACTAGCGGGGGAGATACGCAGTATTTT.

This clonotype was observed a handful of times. The rearrangement joins TRBV6-1 to TRBJ2-1, with a tentative D call TRBD1 (6 bases). Trimming shortened V by 3 bases and J by 0 bases, and 9 bases separated the two germline ends. The length of the CDR3 is 15 residues. The germline gives CDR1 MNHNS, CDR2 SASEGT. The DNA for the CDR3 is TGTGCCAGCAGTGAGACAGGTCTCTCCTACAATGAGCAGTTCTTC. Protein product: CASSETGLSYNEQFF.

This clonotype was seen a few times. This chain connects TRBV20-1 to TRBJ2-1, with D unresolved. CDR3 length: 11 amino acids. The V end lost 6 bases, the J end lost 5 bases, and 8 bases lay between the germline ends. Looked up from germline, CDR1 is DFQATT and CDR2 is SNEGSKA (reference sequence). The CDR3 nucleotides are TGCAGTGCCTTCCGGGACAATGAGCAGTTCTTC. It translates to CSAFRDNEQFF.

The rearrangement links TRBV11-2 to TRBJ2-1; D is unresolved. CDR1 and CDR2 from the germline V gene are SGHAT and FQNNGV. Trimming cost V 0 bases and J 10 bases, with 13 bases left between them. The CDR3 has 14 amino acids. CDR3 amino acids: CASSLDLSRKEQFF. The DNA of the CDR3 is TGTGCCAGCAGCTTAGATCTCTCGAGGAAGGAGCAGTTCTTC.

This sequence joins TRBV11-2 and TRBJ1-6; 9 positions match TRBD1. The CDR3 extends over 14 amino acids. Germline assignment: CDR1 SGHAT and CDR2 FQNNGV. V shed 3 bases and J 9 bases; nucleotides not matched to a gene: 3. In DNA form, the CDR3 reads TGTGCCAGCAGCTTGACAGGGGGAACTTCACCCCTCCACTTT. Protein product: CASSLTGGTSPLHF.

V gene TRBV25-1 combines with J gene TRBJ2-3; D remains ambiguous. The CDR3 has 14 amino acids. Per the germline V gene, CDR1 is MGHDK and CDR2 is SYGVNS. Between the trimmed V and J ends, which lost 5 bases and 2 bases, there was a span of 11 bases. CDR3 coding DNA: TGTGCCAGCAGTCCTCGTGAAGACACAGATACGCAGTATTTT. Protein: CASSPREDTDTQYF.

This clonotype was seen more than once but under ten times. This chain connects TRBV12-3 or TRBV12-4 to TRBJ1-5; D is unresolved. V dropped 3 bases and J dropped 4 bases, with 7 bases sitting between them. The CDR3 loop spans 13 amino acids. The CDR3 coding sequence is TGTGCCAGCAGTTTGGAGAGGAATCAGCCCCAGCATTTT. Translation: CASSLERNQPQHF.

This clonotype was seen only a few times. The chain couples TRBV15 to TRBJ2-7; 9 bases fit TRBD1. Germline values: CDR1 LNHNV, CDR2 YYDKDF (reference sequence). V lost 0 bases, J lost 13 bases, and 4 bases stayed unmatched. The CDR3 spans 12 residues. CDR3 sequence: CATSRDRDRVYV. The CDR3 DNA reads TGTGCCACCAGCAGAGATCGGGACAGGGTCTACGTC.

The chain employs TRBV5-5 and TRBJ2-7, with unresolved D. Germline V gene sequence: CDR1 SGHKS, CDR2 YYEKEE (reference sequence). The ends were cut back, 3 bases at V and 6 bases at J, with 10 bases in the middle. The CDR3 covers 12 residues. CDR3 loop: CASSYLYTEQYF. Written as DNA, the CDR3 is TGTGCCAGCAGCTACCTCTATACCGAGCAGTACTTC.

The rearrangement links TRBV2 to TRBJ1-1, with D possibly matching TRBD1 (5 bases). The CDR3 spans 14 residues. The V gene lost 7 bases and the J gene lost 6 bases, with 18 bases spanning the gap. Looked up from germline, CDR1 is SNHLY and CDR2 is FYNNEI. Here the CDR3 DNA reads TGTGCCAGCACCCAGGAAGGGGAAATCCCTGAAGCTTTCTTT. Translating gives CASTQEGEIPEAFF.

This clonotype was seen more than once but under ten times. This rearrangement joins TRBV7-2 to TRBJ1-2, with TRBD1 as a possible D gene (5 bases). The CDR3 has 13 amino acids. Per the germline V gene, CDR1 is SGHTA and CDR2 is FQGNSA. The V gene lost 5 bases and the J gene lost 7 bases, with 14 bases spanning the gap. CDR3 nucleotides: TGTGCCAGCAGCCCCGTCCTGGGGGGTGGCTACACCTTC. Translating gives CASSPVLGGGYTF.

There are a few counts of this clonotype. V is TRBV4-2 and J is TRBJ2-1; 14 positions match TRBD2. The CDR3 length is 16 residues. The J segment lost 14 bases and the V segment lost 4 bases, leaving 13 bases of the junction unmatched. Looked up from germline, CDR1 is LGHNA and CDR2 is YNFKEQ. The CDR3 DNA is TGTGCCAGCAGCCGGACCCAGACTAGCGGGAGGGCCTATAAGTTCTTC. This gives the protein CASSRTQTSGRAYKFF.

A few counts support this clonotype. V and J are TRBV5-1 and TRBJ1-5, with 9 bases lining up with TRBD1. Trimming took 4 bases from V and 7 from J; bases not matched to a gene: 12. In germline, CDR1 is SGHRS, CDR2 YFSETQ. The CDR3 extends over 16 amino acids. The CDR3: CASSPAGTGFGQPQHF. The DNA for the CDR3 is TGCGCCAGCAGCCCCGCGGGGACAGGGTTTGGACAGCCCCAGCATTTT.

This clonotype was detected only a few times. This chain uses TRBV11-2 with TRBJ2-1, with 8 bases that match TRBD2. CDR3 length: 18 residues. Germline V CDR1 and CDR2: SGHAT, FQNNGV. With 5 bases clipped from V and 0 bases from J, the junction kept 12 bases outside the gene matches. CDR3 amino acids: CASSPTRGSGSSYNEQFF. The CDR3, as DNA: TGTGCCAGCAGCCCCACCCGGGGCAGCGGGAGCTCCTACAATGAGCAGTTCTTC.

The chain links TRBV3-1 to TRBJ2-3; D not certain. Germline V gives CDR1 LGHDT, CDR2 YNNKEL (reference sequence). V dropped 0 bases and J dropped 6 bases, with 10 bases sitting between them. The CDR3 has 14 residues. In DNA form, the CDR3 reads TGTGCCAGCAGCCAAGAGGACGGGTCCGATACGCAGTATTTT. Amino acids: CASSQEDGSDTQYF.

The rearrangement uses TRBV5-5 and TRBJ1-5; D may be TRBD1 (5 bases). This CDR3 comprises 14 residues. With 4 bases removed from V and 5 bases from J, the gap between germline ends came to 13 bases. CDR1 is SGHKS, CDR2 YYEKEE, per germline (reference sequence). In DNA, the CDR3 is TGTGCCAGCAGCCAGACAGTCCATGATCAGCCCCAGCATTTT. As protein: CASSQTVHDQPQHF. The whole variable domain, filled in from reference TRBV5-5 and TRBJ1-5, reads DAGVTQSPTHLIKTRGQQVTLRCSPISGHKSVSWYQQVLGQGPQFIFQYYEKEERGRGNFPDRFSARQFPNYSSELNVNALLLGDSALYLCASSQTVHDQPQHFGDGTRLSIL.

The gene calls are TRBV11-2 and TRBJ2-1; the D is unclear. The V end was cut by 0 bases, the J end by 4 bases, with 7 bases between. CDR3 size: 14 residues. CDR1 and CDR2 from the germline V gene are SGHAT and FQNNGV. The CDR3 coding sequence is TGTGCCAGCAGCTTAGATACTCGATACAATGAGCAGTTCTTC. Its protein is CASSLDTRYNEQFF.

The gene calls are TRBV20-1 and TRBJ1-1; D is unclear. The CDR3 has 13 residues. The germline V gene encodes CDR1 DFQATT and CDR2 SNEGSKA (reference sequence). V lost 6 bases and J lost 1, with 12 bases in between. CDR3 nucleotides: TGCAGTGCAAGCCACACAACGAACACTGAAGCTTTCTTT. This sequence encodes CSASHTTNTEAFF.

The J gene is TRBJ1-3, the V gene TRBV20-1; weak D call: TRBD1 (5 bases). The CDR3 runs to 12 residues. From germline, CDR1 is DFQATT and CDR2 SNEGSKA (reference sequence). Deletions cut 5 bases from V and 8 bases from J, with 13 bases between. The CDR3 nucleotides are TGCAGTGCTTCCGGGACGGCGGACACCATATATTTT. It is translated as CSASGTADTIYF.

The rearrangement links TRBV30 to TRBJ2-3; tentatively, D is TRBD1 or TRBD2 (5 bases each). Germline V CDR1 and CDR2: GTSNPN, SVGIG (reference sequence). V was cut by 3 bases and J by 6 bases, with 28 bases left in between. The CDR3 is 18 amino acids. CDR3 protein: CAWRHTPRARPWGDTQYF. The DNA for the CDR3 is TGTGCCTGGAGACATACTCCTAGGGCCCGCCCGTGGGGGGATACGCAGTATTTT.

This clonotype has only a few counts. The chain has TRBV12-3 or TRBV12-4 and TRBJ2-1; TRBD2 agrees at 8 bases. CDR3 length: 15 amino acids. Unmatched junction bases numbered 10, after V lost 6 bases and J lost 6 bases. CDR3 sequence reads: CASSQSGRGGNEQFF. The CDR3 region has the DNA TGTGCCAGCAGCCAGAGCGGGAGAGGGGGCAATGAGCAGTTCTTC.

The chain joins TRBV29-1 to TRBJ1-2, with a weak D call TRBD1 (6 bases). The germline V gene has CDR1 SQVTM and CDR2 ANQGSEA. The CDR3 consists of 13 residues. V lost 4 bases and J lost 5, with 14 bases in between. The CDR3 nucleotides are TGCAGCGTTGGGGGGCAGGGTGGATATGGCTACACCTTC. Translation: CSVGGQGGYGYTF.

The rearrangement uses TRBV5-1 and TRBJ2-1; D possibly corresponds to TRBD2 (6 bases). Trimming removed 0 bases at V and 3 bases at J, with 10 bases between. This CDR3 is 15 amino acids long. Germline CDR1 is SGHRS and CDR2 is YFSETQ. The CDR3 DNA sequence: TGCGCCAGCAGCTTGGGACTAGGGATCTACAATGAGCAGTTCTTC. It is translated as CASSLGLGIYNEQFF.

This sequence joins TRBV7-2 and TRBJ2-7; no definite D call. In germline, CDR1 is SGHTA, CDR2 FQGNSA. The V gene lost 3 bases and the J gene lost 2 bases, with 8 bases spanning the gap. The CDR3 is made up of 13 amino acids. In DNA, the CDR3 is TGTGCCAGCAGCTTTTCCAGGACCTACGAGCAGTACGTC. Translation gives CASSFSRTYEQYV.